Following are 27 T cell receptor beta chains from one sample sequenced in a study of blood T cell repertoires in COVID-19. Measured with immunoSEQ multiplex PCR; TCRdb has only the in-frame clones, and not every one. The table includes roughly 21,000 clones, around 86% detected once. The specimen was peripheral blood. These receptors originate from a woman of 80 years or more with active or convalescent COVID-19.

Here the CDR3 reads CASSPETGNPGANVLTF. The CDR3 nucleotides read TGTGCCAGCTCACCGGAGACAGGGAACCCTGGGGCCAACGTCCTGACTTTC. V and J are TRBV18 and TRBJ2-6, with 7 bases fitting TRBD1. Germline CDR1 KGHSH, CDR2 LQKENI. The junction had 7 bases not matched to a gene; V was cut back by 3 bases and J by 2 bases. CDR3 length equals 17 residues.

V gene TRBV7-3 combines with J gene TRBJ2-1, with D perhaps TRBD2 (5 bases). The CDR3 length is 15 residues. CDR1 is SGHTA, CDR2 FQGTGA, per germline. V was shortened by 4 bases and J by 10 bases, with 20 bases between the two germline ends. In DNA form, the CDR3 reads TGTGCCAGCAGCTATGGGAGTTTTGGGGTTTGGGAGCAGTTCTTC. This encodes CASSYGSFGVWEQFF. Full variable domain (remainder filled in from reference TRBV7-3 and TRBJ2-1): GAGVSQTPSNKVTEKGKYVELRCDPISGHTALYWYRQSLGQGPEFLIYFQGTGAADDSGLPNDRFFAVRPEGSVSTLKIQRTERGDSAVYLCASSYGSFGVWEQFFGPGTRLTVL.

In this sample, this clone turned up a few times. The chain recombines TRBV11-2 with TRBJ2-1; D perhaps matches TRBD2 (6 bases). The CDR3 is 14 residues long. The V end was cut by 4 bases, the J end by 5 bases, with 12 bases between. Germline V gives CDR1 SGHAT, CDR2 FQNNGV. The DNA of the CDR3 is TGTGCCAGCAGCTCTCAGCGGGTGAACAATGAGCAGTTCTTC. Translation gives CASSSQRVNNEQFF.

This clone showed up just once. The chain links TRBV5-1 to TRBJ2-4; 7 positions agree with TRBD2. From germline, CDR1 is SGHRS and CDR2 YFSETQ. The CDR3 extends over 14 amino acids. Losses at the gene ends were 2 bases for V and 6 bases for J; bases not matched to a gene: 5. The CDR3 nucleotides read TGCGCCAGCAGCTTAGAGGGGAGGGGAAACATTCAGTACTTC. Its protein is CASSLEGRGNIQYF.

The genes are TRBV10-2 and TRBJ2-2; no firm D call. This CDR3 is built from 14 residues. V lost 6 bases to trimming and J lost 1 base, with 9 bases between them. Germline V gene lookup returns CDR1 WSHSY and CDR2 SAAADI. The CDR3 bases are TGCGCCAGCAGCGCGGCCTTGAACACCGGGGAGCTGTTTTTT. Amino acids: CASSAALNTGELFF.

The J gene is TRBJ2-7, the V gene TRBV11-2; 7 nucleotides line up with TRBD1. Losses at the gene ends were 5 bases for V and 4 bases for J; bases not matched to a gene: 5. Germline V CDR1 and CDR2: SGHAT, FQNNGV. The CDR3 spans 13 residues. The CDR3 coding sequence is TGTGCCAGCAGCCGGGGACAGTTTTACGAGCAGTACTTC. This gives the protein CASSRGQFYEQYF.

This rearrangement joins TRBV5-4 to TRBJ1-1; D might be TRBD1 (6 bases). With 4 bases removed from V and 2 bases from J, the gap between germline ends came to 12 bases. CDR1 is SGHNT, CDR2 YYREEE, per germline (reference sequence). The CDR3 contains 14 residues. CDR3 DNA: TGTGCCAGCAGCCCAGGGACAACCAACACTGAAGCTTTCTTT. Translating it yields CASSPGTTNTEAFF.

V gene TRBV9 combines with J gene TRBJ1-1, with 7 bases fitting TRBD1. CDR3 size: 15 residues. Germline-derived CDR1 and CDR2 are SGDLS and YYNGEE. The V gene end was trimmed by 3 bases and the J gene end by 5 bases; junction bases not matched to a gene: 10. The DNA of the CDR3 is TGTGCCAGCAGCGAACGACAGGGTGAGAGGACTGAAGCTTTCTTT. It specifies CASSERQGERTEAFF.

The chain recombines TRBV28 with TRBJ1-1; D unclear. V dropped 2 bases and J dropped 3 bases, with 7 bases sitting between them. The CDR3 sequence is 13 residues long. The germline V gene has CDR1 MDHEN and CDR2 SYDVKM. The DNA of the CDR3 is TGTGCCAGCAGTTTAGGGAGTTACACTGAAGCTTTCTTT. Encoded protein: CASSLGSYTEAFF.

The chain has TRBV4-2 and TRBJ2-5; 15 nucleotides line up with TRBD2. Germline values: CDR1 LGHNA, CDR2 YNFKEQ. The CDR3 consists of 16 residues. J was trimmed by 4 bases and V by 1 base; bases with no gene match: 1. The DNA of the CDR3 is TGTGCCAGCAGCCAAGGGACTAGCGGGGGGGGAGAGACCCAGTACTTC. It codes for CASSQGTSGGGETQYF.

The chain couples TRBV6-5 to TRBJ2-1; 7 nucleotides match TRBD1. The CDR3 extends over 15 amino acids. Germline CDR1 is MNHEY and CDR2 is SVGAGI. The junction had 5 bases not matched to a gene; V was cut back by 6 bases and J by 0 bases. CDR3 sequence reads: CASRRQGVSYNEQFF. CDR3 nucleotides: TGTGCCAGCAGACGACAGGGAGTCTCCTACAATGAGCAGTTCTTC.

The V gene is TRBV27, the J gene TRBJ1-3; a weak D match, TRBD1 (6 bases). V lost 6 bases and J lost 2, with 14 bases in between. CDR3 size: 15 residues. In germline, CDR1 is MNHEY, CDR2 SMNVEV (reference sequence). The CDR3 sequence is CASSLRGGAGNTIYF. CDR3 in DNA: TGTGCCAGCAGCCTCCGAGGGGGGGCTGGAAACACCATATATTTT.

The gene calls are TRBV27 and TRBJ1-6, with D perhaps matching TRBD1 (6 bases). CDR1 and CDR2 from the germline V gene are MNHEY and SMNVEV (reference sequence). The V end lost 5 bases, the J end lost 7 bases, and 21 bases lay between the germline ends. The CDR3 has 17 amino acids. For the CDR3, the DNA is TGTGCCAGCAGTCCGAACATAAGGACAGCTCAAAATTCACCCCTCCACTTT. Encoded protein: CASSPNIRTAQNSPLHF.

CDR3 amino acids: CASSLGAGGHQPQHF. The CDR3 DNA is TGTGCCAGCAGCTTAGGAGCAGGGGGGCATCAGCCCCAGCATTTT. This sequence joins TRBV7-6 and TRBJ1-5; the match to TRBD1 covers 7 bases. The V segment lost 1 base and the J segment 5 bases; nucleotides outside the gene matches: 5. This CDR3 spans 15 amino acids. CDR1 is SGHVS and CDR2 is FNYEAQ in the germline V gene.

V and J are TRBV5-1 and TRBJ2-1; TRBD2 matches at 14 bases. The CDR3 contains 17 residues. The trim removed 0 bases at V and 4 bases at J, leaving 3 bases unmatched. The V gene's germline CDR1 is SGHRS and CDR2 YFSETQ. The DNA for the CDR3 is TGCGCCAGCAGCTTGGGTGGGACTAGCGGGGGTTACAATGAGCAGTTCTTC. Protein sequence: CASSLGGTSGGYNEQFF.

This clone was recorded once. The CDR3 bases are TGCGCCAGCAGCTTGGACAGTATAGATAGCAATCAGCCCCAGCATTTT. Amino acids: CASSLDSIDSNQPQHF. The chain recombines TRBV5-1 with TRBJ1-5; D remains ambiguous. The ends were cut back, 0 bases at V and 0 bases at J, with 10 bases in the middle. The CDR3 contains 16 residues. CDR1 and CDR2 (germline): SGHRS, YFSETQ. The complete variable domain, with remaining parts taken from reference TRBV5-1 and TRBJ1-5, reads KAGVTQTPRYLIKTRGQQVTLSCSPISGHRSVSWYQQTPGQGLQFLFEYFSETQRNKGNFPGRFSGRQFSNSRSEMNVSTLELGDSALYLCASSLDSIDSNQPQHFGDGTRLSIL.

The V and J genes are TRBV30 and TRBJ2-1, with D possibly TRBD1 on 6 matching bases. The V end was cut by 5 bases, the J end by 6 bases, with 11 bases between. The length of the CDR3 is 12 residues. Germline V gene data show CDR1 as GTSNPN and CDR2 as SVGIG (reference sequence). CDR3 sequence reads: CAWAQGFNEQFF. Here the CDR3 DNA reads TGTGCCTGGGCTCAGGGGTTCAATGAGCAGTTCTTC.

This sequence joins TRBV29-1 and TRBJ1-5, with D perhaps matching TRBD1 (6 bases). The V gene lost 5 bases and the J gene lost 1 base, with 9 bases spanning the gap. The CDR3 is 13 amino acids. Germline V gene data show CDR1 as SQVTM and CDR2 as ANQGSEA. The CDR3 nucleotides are TGCAGCGTTTCGGGGGGCAGCAATCAGCCCCAGCATTTT. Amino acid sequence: CSVSGGSNQPQHF.

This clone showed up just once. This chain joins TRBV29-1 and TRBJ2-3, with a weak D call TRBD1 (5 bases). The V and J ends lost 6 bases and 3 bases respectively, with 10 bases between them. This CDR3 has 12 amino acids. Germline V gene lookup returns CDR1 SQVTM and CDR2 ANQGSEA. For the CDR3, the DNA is TGCAGCGTAATGCAGGGAACAGATACGCAGTATTTT. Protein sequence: CSVMQGTDTQYF.

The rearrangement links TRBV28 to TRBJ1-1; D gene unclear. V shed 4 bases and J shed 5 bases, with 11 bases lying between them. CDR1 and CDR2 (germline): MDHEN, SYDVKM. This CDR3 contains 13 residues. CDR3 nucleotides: TGTGCCAGCAGTTGGCGGACGGGAACTGAAGCTTTCTTT. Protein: CASSWRTGTEAFF.

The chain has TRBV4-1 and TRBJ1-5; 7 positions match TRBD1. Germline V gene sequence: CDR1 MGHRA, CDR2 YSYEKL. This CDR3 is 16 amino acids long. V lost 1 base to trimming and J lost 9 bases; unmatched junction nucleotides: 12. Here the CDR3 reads CASSQGTTGLSGPQHF. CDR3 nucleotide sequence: TGCGCCAGCAGCCAAGGCACGACAGGGCTGAGTGGGCCCCAGCATTTT.

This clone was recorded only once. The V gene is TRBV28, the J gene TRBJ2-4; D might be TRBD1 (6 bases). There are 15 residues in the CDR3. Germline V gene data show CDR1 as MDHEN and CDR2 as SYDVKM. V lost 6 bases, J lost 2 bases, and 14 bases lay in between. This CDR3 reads CASRLQGLSKNIQYF. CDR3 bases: TGTGCCAGCAGACTACAGGGTCTATCCAAAAACATTCAGTACTTC. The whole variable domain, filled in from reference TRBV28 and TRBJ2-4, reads DVKVTQSSRYLVKRTGEKVFLECVQDMDHENMFWYRQDPGLGLRLIYFSYDVKMKEKGDIPEGYSVSREKKERFSLILESASTNQTSMYLCASRLQGLSKNIQYFGAGTRLSVL.

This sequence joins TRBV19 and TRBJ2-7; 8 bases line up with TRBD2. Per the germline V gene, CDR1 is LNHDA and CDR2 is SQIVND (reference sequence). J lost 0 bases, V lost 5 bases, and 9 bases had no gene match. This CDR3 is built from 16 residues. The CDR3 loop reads CASSGSGTSGSYEQYF. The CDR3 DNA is TGTGCCAGTAGTGGGAGCGGCACTAGCGGCTCCTACGAGCAGTACTTC.

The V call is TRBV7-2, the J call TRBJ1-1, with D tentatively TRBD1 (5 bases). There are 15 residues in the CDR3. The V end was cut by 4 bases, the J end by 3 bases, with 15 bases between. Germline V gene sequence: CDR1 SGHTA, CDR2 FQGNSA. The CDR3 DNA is TGTGCCAGCAGCTCGCTGGGACTAAGGGACACTGAAGCTTTCTTT. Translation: CASSSLGLRDTEAFF.

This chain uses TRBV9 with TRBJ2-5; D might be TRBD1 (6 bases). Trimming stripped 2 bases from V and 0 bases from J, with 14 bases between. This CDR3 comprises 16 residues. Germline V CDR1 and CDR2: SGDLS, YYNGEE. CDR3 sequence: CASSVGVRGYQETQYF. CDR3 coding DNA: TGTGCCAGCAGCGTCGGGGTCAGGGGTTACCAAGAGACCCAGTACTTC.

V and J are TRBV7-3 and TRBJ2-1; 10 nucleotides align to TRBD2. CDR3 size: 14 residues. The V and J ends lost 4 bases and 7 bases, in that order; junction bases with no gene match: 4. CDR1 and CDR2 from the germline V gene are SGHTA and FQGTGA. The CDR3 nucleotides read TGTGCCAGCAGCTCCGGACTAGCGGATAATGAGCAGTTCTTC. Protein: CASSSGLADNEQFF.

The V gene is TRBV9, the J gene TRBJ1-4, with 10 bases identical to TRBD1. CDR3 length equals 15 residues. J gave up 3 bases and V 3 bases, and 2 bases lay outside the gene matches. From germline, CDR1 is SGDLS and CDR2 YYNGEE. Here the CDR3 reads CASSGGQGPNEKLFF. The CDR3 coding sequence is TGTGCCAGCAGCGGGGGACAGGGGCCTAATGAAAAACTGTTTTTT.